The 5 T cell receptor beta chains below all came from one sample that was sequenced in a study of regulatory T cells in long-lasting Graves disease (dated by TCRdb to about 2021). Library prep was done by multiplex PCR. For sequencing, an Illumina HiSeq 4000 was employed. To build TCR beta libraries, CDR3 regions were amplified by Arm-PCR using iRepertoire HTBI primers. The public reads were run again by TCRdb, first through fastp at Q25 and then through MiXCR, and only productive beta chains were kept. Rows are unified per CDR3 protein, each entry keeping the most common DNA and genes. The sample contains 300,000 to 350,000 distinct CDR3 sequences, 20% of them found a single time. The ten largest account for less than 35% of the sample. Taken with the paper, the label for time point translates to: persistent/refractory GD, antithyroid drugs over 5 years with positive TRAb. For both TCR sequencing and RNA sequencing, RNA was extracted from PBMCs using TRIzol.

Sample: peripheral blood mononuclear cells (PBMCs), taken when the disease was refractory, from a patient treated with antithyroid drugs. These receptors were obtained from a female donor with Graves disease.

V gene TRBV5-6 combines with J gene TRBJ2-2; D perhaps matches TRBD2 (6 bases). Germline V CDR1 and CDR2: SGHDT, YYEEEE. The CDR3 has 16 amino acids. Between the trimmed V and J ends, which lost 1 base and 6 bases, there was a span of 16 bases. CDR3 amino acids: CASSLLSAGKSGELFF. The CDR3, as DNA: TGTGCCAGCAGCTTGCTTTCGGCGGGAAAGTCCGGGGAGCTGTTTTTT.

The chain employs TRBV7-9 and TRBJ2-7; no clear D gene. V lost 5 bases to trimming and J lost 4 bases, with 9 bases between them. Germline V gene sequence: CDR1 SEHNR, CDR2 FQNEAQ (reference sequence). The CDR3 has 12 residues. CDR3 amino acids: CASSQHVYEQYF. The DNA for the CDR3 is TGTGCCAGCAGCCAACACGTTTACGAGCAGTACTTC.

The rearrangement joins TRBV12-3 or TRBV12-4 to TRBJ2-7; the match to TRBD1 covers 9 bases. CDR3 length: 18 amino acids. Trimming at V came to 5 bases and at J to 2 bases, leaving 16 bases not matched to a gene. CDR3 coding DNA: TGTGCCAGCAGTGGGAGGGGACAGGGAGGCACTCGACCCTACGAGCAGTACTTC. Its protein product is CASSGRGQGGTRPYEQYF.

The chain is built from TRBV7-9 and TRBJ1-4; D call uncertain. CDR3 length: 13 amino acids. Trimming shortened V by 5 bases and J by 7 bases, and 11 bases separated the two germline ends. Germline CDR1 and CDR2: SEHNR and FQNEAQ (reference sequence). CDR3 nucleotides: TGTGCCAGCAGCAGGGTAGGAGGTGAAAAACTGTTTTTT. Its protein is CASSRVGGEKLFF.

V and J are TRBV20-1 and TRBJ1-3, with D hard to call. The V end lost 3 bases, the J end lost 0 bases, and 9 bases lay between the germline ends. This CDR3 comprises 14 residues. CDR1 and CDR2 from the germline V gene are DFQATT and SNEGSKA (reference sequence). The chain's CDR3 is CSASFSNSGNTIYF. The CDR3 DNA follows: TGCAGTGCTAGTTTCAGCAACTCTGGAAACACCATATATTTT.